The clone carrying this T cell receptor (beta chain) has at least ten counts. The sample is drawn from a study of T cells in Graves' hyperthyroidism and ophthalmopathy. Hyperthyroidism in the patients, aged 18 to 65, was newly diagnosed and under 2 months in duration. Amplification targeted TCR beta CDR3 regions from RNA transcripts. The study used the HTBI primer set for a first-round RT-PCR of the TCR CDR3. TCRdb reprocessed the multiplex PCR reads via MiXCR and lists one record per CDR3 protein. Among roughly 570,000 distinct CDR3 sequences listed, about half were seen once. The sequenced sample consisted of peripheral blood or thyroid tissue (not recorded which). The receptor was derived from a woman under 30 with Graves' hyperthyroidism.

CDR3 amino acids: CASRSGTTTYEQYF. DNA of the CDR3: TGCGCCAGCAGGAGCGGGACAACCACCTACGAGCAGTACTTC. The V call is TRBV5-1, the J call TRBJ2-7, with D perhaps matching TRBD2 (7 bases). The CDR3 is made up of 14 amino acids. Germline V gives CDR1 SGHRS, CDR2 YFSETQ. V lost 5 bases to trimming and J lost 2 bases, with 14 bases between them.